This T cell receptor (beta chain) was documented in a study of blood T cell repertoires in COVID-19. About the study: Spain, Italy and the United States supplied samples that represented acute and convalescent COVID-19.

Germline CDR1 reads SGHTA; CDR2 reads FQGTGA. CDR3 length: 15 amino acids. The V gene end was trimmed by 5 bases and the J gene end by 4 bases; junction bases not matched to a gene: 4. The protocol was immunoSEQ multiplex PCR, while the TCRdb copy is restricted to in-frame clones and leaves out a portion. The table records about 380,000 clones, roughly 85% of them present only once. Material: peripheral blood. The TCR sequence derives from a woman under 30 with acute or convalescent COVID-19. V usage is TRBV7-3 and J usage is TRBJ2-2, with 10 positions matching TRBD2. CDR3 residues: CASSTSSGSTGELFF. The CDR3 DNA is TGTGCCAGCAGCACCTCTAGCGGGAGCACCGGGGAGCTGTTTTTT.